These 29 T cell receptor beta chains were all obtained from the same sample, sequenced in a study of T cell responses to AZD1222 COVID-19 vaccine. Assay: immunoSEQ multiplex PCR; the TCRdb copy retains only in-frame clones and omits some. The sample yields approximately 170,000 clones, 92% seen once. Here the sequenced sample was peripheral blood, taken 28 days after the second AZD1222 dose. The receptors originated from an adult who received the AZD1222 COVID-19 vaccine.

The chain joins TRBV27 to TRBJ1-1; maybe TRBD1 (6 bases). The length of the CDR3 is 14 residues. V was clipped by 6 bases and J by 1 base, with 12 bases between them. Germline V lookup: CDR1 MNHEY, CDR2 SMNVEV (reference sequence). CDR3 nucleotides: TGTGCCAGCAGCAGAGGGGGGCCGAACACTGAAGCTTTCTTT. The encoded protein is CASSRGGPNTEAFF.

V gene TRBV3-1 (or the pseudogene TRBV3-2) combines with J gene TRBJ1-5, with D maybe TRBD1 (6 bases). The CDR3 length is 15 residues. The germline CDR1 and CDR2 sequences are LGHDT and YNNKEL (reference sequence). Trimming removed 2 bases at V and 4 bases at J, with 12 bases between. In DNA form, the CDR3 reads TGTGCCAGCAGCCAATATTCAGGGGTGAATCAGCCCCAGCATTTT. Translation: CASSQYSGVNQPQHF.

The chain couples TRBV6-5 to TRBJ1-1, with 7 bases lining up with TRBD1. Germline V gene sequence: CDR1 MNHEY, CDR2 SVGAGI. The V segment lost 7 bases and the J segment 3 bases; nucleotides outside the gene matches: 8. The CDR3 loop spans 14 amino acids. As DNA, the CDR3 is TGTGCCAGCACCGACCCAGGGGGGGACACTGAAGCTTTCTTT. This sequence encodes CASTDPGGDTEAFF.

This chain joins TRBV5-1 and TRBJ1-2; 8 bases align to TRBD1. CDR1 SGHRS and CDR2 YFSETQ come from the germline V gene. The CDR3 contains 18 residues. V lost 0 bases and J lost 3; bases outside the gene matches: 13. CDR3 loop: CASSLAGRHDRGDYGYTF. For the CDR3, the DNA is TGCGCCAGCAGCTTGGCCGGCCGGCACGACAGGGGCGACTATGGCTACACCTTC. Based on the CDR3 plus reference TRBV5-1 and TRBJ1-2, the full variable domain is KAGVTQTPRYLIKTRGQQVTLSCSPISGHRSVSWYQQTPGQGLQFLFEYFSETQRNKGNFPGRFSGRQFSNSRSEMNVSTLELGDSALYLCASSLAGRHDRGDYGYTFGSGTRLTVV.

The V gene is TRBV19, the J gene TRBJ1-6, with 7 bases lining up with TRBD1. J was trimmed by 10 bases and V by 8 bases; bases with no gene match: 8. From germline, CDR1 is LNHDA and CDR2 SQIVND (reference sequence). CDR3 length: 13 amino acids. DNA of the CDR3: TGTGCCAGTCGAGACAGGGTCGAATCACCCCTCCACTTT. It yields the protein CASRDRVESPLHF. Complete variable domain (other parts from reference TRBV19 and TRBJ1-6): DGGITQSPKYLFRKEGQNVTLSCEQNLNHDAMYWYRQDPGQGLRLIYYSQIVNDFQKGDIAEGYSVSREKKESFPLTVTSAQKNPTAFYLCASRDRVESPLHFGNGTRLTVT.

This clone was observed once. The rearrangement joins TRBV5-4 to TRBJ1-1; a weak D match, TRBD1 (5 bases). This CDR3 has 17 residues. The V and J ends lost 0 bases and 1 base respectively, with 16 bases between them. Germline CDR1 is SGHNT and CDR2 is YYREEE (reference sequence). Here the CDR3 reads CASSLGARGGRNTEAFF. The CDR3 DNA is TGTGCCAGCAGCTTGGGGGCGAGGGGAGGTAGGAACACTGAAGCTTTCTTT.

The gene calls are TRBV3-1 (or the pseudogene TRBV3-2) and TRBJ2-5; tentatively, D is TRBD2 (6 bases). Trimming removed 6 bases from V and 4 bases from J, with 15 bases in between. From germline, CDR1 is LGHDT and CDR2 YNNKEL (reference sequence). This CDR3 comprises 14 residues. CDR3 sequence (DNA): TGTGCCAGCAGACGACTAGAAGTCCCAGAGACCCAGTACTTC. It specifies CASRRLEVPETQYF.

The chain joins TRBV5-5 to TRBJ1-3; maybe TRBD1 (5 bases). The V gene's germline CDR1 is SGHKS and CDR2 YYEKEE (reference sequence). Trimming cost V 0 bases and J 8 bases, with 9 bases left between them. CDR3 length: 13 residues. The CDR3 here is CASSLGMGDTIYF. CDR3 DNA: TGTGCCAGCAGCTTGGGCATGGGGGACACCATATATTTT.

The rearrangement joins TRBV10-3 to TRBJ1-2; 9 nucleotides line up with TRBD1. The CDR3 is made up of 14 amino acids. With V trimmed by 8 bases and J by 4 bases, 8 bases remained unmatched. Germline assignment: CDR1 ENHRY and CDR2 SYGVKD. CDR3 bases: TGTGCCATCGAATCGGGACAGGGAAGCTATGGCTACACCTTC. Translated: CAIESGQGSYGYTF.

The CDR3 here is CASSGGANYGYTF. In nucleotides, the CDR3 is TGTGCCAGCTCAGGCGGGGCTAACTATGGCTACACCTTC. V usage is TRBV18 and J usage is TRBJ1-2; D is unclear. This CDR3 is built from 13 residues. In germline, CDR1 is KGHSH, CDR2 LQKENI. The V and J ends lost 5 bases and 0 bases respectively, with 7 bases between them.

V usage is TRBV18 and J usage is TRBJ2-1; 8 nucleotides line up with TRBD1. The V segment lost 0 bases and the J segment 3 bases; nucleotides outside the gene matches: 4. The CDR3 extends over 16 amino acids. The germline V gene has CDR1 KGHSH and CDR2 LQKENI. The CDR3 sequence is CASSPPFGTGYNEQFF. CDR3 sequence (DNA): TGTGCCAGCTCACCACCGTTCGGGACAGGCTACAATGAGCAGTTCTTC.

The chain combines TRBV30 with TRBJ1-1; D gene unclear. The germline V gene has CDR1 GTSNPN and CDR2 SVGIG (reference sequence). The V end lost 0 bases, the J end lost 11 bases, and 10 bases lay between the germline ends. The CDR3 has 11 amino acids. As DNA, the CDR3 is TGTGCCTGGAGTGTTCAGTTCCGGGCTTTCTTT. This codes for CAWSVQFRAFF.

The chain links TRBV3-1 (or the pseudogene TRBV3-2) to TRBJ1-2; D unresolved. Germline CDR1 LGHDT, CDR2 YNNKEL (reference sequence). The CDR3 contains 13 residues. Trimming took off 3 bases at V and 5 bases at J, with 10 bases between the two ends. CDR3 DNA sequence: TGTGCCAGCAGCCACGGGAATAAGTATGGCTACACCTTC. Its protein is CASSHGNKYGYTF.

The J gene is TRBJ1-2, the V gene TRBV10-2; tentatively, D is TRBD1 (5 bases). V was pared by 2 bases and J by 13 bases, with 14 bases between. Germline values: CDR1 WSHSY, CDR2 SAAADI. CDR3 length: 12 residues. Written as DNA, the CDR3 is TGCGCCAGCAGTGAGGACGGTAGAACAGGCACCTTC. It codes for CASSEDGRTGTF.

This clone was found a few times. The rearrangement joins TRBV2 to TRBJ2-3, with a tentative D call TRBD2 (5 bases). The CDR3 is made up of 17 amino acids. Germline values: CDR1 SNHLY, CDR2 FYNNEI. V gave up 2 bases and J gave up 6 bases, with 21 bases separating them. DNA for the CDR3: TGTGCCAGCAGTGAATGGACCGGCGAAGGACGCGGGGATACGCAGTATTTT. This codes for CASSEWTGEGRGDTQYF.

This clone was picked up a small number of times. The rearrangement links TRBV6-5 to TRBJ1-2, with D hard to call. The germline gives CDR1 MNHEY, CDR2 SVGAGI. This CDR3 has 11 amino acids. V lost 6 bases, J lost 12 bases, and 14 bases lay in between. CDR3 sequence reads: CASRRGISHTF. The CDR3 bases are TGTGCCAGCAGAAGAGGGATTTCGCACACCTTC.

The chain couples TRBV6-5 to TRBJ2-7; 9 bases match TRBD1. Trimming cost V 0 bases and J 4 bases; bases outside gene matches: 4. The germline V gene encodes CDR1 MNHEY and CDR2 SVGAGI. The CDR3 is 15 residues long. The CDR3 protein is CASSYSAGQGYEQYF. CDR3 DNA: TGTGCCAGCAGTTACTCCGCGGGACAGGGATACGAGCAGTACTTC.

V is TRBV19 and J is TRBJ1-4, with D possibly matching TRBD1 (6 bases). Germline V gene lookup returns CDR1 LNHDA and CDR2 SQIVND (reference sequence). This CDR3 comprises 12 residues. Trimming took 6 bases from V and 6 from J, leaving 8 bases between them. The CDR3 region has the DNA TGTGCCAGTAGGGGGACACATGAAAAACTGTTTTTT. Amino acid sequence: CASRGTHEKLFF.

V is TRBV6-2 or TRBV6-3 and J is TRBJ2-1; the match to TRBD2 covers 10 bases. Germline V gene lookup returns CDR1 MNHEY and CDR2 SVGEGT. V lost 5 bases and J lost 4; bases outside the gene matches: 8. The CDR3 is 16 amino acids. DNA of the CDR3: TGTGCCAGCAGTACTCCTAGCGGGGGCCGTTACAATGAGCAGTTCTTC. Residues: CASSTPSGGRYNEQFF.

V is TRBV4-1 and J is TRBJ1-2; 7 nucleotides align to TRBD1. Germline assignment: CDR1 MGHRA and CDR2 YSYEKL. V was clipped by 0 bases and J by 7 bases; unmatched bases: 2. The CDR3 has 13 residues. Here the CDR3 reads CASSQDQGGGYTF. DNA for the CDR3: TGCGCCAGCAGCCAAGACCAGGGGGGTGGCTACACCTTC.

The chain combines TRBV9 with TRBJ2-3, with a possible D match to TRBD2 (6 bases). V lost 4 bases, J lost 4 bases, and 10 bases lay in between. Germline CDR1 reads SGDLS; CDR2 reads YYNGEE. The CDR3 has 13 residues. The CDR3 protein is CASSWRDPDTQYF. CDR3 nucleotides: TGTGCCAGCAGCTGGCGGGACCCAGATACGCAGTATTTT.

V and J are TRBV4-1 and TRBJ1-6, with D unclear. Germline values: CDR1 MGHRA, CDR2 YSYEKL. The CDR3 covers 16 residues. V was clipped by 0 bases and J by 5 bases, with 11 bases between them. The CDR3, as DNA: TGCGCCAGCAGCCAAGATCCGGGCGGTAATAATTCACCCCTCCACTTT. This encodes CASSQDPGGNNSPLHF.

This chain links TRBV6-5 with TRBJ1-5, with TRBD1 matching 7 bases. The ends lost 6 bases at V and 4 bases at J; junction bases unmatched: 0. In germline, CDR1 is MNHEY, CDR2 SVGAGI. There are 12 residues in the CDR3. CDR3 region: CASRTGNQPQHF. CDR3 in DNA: TGTGCCAGCAGGACAGGGAATCAGCCCCAGCATTTT.

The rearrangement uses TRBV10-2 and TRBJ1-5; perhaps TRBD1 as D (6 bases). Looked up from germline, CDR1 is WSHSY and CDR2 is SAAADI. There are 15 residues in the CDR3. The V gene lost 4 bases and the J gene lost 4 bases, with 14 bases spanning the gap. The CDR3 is CASSGGQGANQPQHF. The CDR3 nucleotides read TGCGCCAGCAGTGGGGGACAAGGGGCAAATCAGCCCCAGCATTTT.

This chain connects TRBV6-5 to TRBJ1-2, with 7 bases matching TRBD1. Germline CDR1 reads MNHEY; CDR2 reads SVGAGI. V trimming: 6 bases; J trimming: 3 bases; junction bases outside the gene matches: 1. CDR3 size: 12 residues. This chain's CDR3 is CASRTGDYGYTF. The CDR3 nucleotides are TGTGCCAGCAGAACAGGGGACTATGGCTACACCTTC.

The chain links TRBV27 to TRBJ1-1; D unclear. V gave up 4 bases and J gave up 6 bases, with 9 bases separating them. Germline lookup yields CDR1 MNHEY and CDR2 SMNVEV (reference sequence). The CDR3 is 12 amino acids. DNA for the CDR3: TGTGCCAGCAGTTCGCCCGGCGCTGAAGCTTTCTTT. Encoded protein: CASSSPGAEAFF.

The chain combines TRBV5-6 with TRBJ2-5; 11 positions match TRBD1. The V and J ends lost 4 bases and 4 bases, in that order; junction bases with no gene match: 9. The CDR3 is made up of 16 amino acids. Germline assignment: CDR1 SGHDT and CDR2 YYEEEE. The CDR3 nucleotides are TGTGCCAGCAGCCTAGGGGACAGGGGGAATATAGAGACCCAGTACTTC. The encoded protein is CASSLGDRGNIETQYF.

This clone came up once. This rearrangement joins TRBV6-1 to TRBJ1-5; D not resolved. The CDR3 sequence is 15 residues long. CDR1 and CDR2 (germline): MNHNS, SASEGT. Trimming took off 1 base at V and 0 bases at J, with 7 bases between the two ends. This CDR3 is CASSEETSSNQPQHF. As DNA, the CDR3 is TGTGCCAGCAGTGAAGAGACTAGTAGCAATCAGCCCCAGCATTTT.

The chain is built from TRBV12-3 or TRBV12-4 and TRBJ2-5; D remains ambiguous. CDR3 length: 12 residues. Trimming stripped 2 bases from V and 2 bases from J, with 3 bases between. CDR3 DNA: TGTGCCAGCAGTTTACAGCAAGAGACCCAGTACTTC. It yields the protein CASSLQQETQYF.